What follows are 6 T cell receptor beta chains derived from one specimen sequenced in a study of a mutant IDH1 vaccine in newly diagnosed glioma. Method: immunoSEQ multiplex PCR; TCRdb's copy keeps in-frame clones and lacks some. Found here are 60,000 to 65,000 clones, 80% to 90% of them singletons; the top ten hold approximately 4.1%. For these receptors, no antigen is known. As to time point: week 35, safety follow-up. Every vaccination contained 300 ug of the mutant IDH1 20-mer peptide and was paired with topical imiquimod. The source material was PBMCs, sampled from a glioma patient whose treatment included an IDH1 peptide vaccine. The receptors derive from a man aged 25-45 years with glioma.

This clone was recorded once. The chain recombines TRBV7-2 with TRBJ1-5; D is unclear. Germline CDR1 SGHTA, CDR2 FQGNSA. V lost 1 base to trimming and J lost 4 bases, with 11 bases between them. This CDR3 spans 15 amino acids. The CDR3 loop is CASSLGGWSNQPQHF. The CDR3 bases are TGTGCCAGCAGCTTAGGGGGTTGGAGTAATCAGCCCCAGCATTTT.

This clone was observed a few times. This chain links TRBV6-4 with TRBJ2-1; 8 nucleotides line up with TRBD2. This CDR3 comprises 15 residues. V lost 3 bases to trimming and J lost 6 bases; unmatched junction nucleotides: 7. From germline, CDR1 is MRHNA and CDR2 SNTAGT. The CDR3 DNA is TGTGCCAGCAGTGAGGGTGCGGGGGGCGGCAATGAGCAGTTCTTC. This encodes CASSEGAGGGNEQFF.

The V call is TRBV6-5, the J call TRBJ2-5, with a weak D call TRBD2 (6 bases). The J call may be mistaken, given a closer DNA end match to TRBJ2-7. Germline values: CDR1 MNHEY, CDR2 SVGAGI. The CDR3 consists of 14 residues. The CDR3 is CASSYRGSSYEQYF. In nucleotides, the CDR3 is TGTGCCAGCAGTTACCGGGGGAGCTCCTACGAGCAGTACTTC.

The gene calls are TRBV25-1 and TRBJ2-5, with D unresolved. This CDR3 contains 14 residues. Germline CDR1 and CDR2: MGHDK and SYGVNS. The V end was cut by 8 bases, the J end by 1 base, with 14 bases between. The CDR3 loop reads CASLDKAVQETQYF. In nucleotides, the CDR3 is TGTGCCAGCCTTGACAAGGCCGTCCAAGAGACCCAGTACTTC.

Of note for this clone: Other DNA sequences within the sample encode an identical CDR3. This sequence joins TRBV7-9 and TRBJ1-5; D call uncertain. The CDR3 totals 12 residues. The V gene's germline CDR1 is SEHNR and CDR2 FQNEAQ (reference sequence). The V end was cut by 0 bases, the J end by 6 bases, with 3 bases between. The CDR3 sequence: CASSLAGQPQHF. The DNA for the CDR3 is TGTGCCAGCAGCTTAGCAGGTCAGCCCCAGCATTTT.

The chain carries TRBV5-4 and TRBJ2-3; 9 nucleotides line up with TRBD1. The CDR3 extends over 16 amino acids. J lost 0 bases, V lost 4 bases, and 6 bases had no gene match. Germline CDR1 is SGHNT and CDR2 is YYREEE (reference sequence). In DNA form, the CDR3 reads TGTGCCAGCAGCGCAAACAGGGGGCCTAGCACAGATACGCAGTATTTT. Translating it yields CASSANRGPSTDTQYF. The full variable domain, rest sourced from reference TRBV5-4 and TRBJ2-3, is ETGVTQSPTHLIKTRGQQVTLRCSSQSGHNTVSWYQQALGQGPQFIFQYYREEENGRGNFPPRFSGLQFPNYSSELNVNALELDDSALYLCASSANRGPSTDTQYFGPGTRLTVL.